This TCR beta chain was documented in a study of PD-1 blockade in mismatch repair-deficient tumors. Whole-study context: All were previously treated, progressing patients with over 9 mismatch repair-deficient cancer types. Findings and limits, study-wide: After pembrolizumab, tumor-resident clones rose rapidly, then generally contracted before radiologic responses.

The assay was immunoSEQ multiplex PCR, and TCRdb's table has in-frame clones only and misses some. The sample holds roughly 120,000 clones, approximately 80% seen once. In its sample, this clone was seen once. Its antigen is unidentified. Trimming removed 0 bases from V and 3 bases from J, with 7 bases in between. Germline V gene sequence: CDR1 GTSNPN, CDR2 SVGIG (reference sequence). CDR3 length: 13 amino acids. Mismatch repair deficiency was confirmed in all patients, by PCR or immunohistochemistry. TCR sequencing covered three patients who responded to pembrolizumab. The rearrangement joins TRBV30 to TRBJ2-3, with no clear D. The clonotype originates from an adult with mismatch repair-deficient cancer. This material consisted of peripheral blood, taken about 60 weeks after starting pembrolizumab. CDR3 sequence reads: CAWSVRATDTQYF. The CDR3 DNA follows: TGTGCCTGGAGTGTACGTGCTACAGATACGCAGTATTTT.